This is a list of T cell receptor beta chains from one sample in a study of cytomegalovirus exposure and HLA in healthy donors. The table came from immunoSEQ multiplex PCR; TCRdb's copy has only in-frame clones and leaves some out. The table records approximately 150,000 clones, 87% of them present only once. The sample was PBMCs. The source is a woman in her 30s in good health and CMV-seronegative. Each CDR3 is given with its conserved first and last residue. Fields, in order: J gene, V gene, D gene, clone size, CDR3 protein, CDR3 DNA. D genes are given only for firm matches. Size is omitted from some rows. Given values are once, few, many or a class for expanded clones.

j_call: TRBJ2-3; v_call: TRBV10-2; d_call: TRBD2; clone_size: NA; cdr3_aa: CASSGGPTDTQYF; cdr3_nt: TGCGCCAGCTCGGGGGGGCCTACAGATACGCAGTATTTT
j_call: TRBJ1-4; v_call: TRBV28; d_call: TRBD1; clone_size: NA; cdr3_aa: CASSRTGREKNEKLFF; cdr3_nt: TGTGCCAGCAGTCGGACAGGGAGGGAAAAAAATGAAAAACTGTTTTTT
j_call: TRBJ1-1; v_call: TRBV5-4; d_call: NA; clone_size: NA; cdr3_aa: CASSLGWGGTEAFF; cdr3_nt: TGTGCCAGCAGCTTGGGATGGGGAGGTACTGAAGCTTTCTTT
j_call: TRBJ1-1; v_call: TRBV4-3; d_call: NA; clone_size: few; cdr3_aa: CASSQAPPGGNTEAFF; cdr3_nt: TGCGCCAGCAGCCAAGCACCCCCAGGAGGGAACACTGAAGCTTTCTTT
j_call: TRBJ1-2; v_call: TRBV19; d_call: NA; clone_size: NA; cdr3_aa: CASSSLRTEPVYGYTF; cdr3_nt: TGTGCCAGTAGTTCCCTTAGGACAGAACCTGTCTATGGCTACACCTTC
j_call: TRBJ1-5; v_call: TRBV7-8; d_call: TRBD1; clone_size: NA; cdr3_aa: CASSLGQGKDQPQHF; cdr3_nt: TGTGCCAGCAGCTTGGGACAGGGGAAAGATCAGCCCCAGCATTTT
j_call: TRBJ2-7; v_call: TRBV10-3; d_call: NA; clone_size: NA; cdr3_aa: CATMTAQYEQYF; cdr3_nt: TGTGCCACTATGACAGCCCAATACGAGCAGTACTTC
j_call: TRBJ2-1; v_call: TRBV4-1; d_call: NA; clone_size: NA; cdr3_aa: CASSQPRGYSYNEQFF; cdr3_nt: TGCGCCAGCAGCCAACCCAGGGGTTACTCCTACAATGAGCAGTTCTTC
j_call: TRBJ1-6; v_call: TRBV5-1; d_call: TRBD1; clone_size: NA; cdr3_aa: CASSPGQGADNSPLHF; cdr3_nt: TGCGCCAGCAGCCCTGGACAGGGGGCCGATAATTCACCCCTCCACTTT
j_call: TRBJ2-5; v_call: TRBV10-3; d_call: TRBD1; clone_size: NA; cdr3_aa: CAIRTTGGRQETQYF; cdr3_nt: TGTGCCATCAGGACCACAGGGGGCCGGCAAGAGACCCAGTACTTC
j_call: TRBJ2-2; v_call: TRBV2; d_call: NA; clone_size: NA; cdr3_aa: CATDPGTSRELFF; cdr3_nt: TGTGCCACCGACCCGGGTACAAGTAGGGAGCTGTTTTTT
j_call: TRBJ1-1; v_call: TRBV7-9; d_call: NA; clone_size: NA; cdr3_aa: CASSQTRNTEAFF; cdr3_nt: TGTGCCAGCAGCCAAACAAGGAACACTGAAGCTTTCTTT
j_call: TRBJ2-7; v_call: TRBV19; d_call: TRBD2; clone_size: NA; cdr3_aa: CASSIRDYSYEQYF; cdr3_nt: TGTGCCAGTAGTATCCGGGACTACTCCTACGAGCAGTACTTC
j_call: TRBJ1-1; v_call: TRBV20-1; d_call: TRBD1; clone_size: NA; cdr3_aa: CSASTGRGAFF; cdr3_nt: TGCAGTGCCTCGACAGGGAGAGGAGCTTTCTTT
j_call: TRBJ2-2; v_call: TRBV19; d_call: NA; clone_size: NA; cdr3_aa: CASSIERGPGTGELFF; cdr3_nt: TGTGCCAGTAGTATAGAAAGGGGCCCCGGAACCGGGGAGCTGTTTTTT
j_call: TRBJ2-1; v_call: TRBV4-3; d_call: NA; clone_size: NA; cdr3_aa: CASSQEFVALNEQFF; cdr3_nt: TGCGCCAGCAGCCAAGAATTTGTGGCTCTCAATGAGCAGTTCTTC
j_call: TRBJ2-3; v_call: TRBV9; d_call: NA; clone_size: NA; cdr3_aa: CASAGFTDTQYF; cdr3_nt: TGTGCCAGCGCGGGGTTCACAGATACGCAGTATTTT
j_call: TRBJ2-7; v_call: TRBV5-1; d_call: TRBD2; clone_size: once; cdr3_aa: CASSYGLAGEGYEQYF; cdr3_nt: TGCGCCAGCAGCTACGGACTAGCGGGAGAGGGGTACGAGCAGTACTTC
j_call: TRBJ2-7; v_call: TRBV12-5; d_call: NA; clone_size: NA; cdr3_aa: CASGPREREQYF; cdr3_nt: TGTGCTAGTGGTCCCAGGGAACGCGAGCAGTACTTC
j_call: TRBJ1-5; v_call: TRBV19; d_call: NA; clone_size: NA; cdr3_aa: CASRPHNSNQPQHF; cdr3_nt: TGTGCCAGTAGGCCACATAATAGCAATCAGCCCCAGCATTTT
j_call: TRBJ1-1; v_call: TRBV10-2; d_call: TRBD1; clone_size: NA; cdr3_aa: CASSESGTVEAFF; cdr3_nt: TGCGCCAGCAGTGAGTCGGGGACAGTTGAAGCTTTCTTT
j_call: TRBJ2-7; v_call: TRBV4-1; d_call: TRBD2; clone_size: NA; cdr3_aa: CASSPQGTSGGSHYEQYF; cdr3_nt: TGCGCCAGCAGCCCCCAAGGGACTAGCGGGGGTTCACACTACGAGCAGTACTTC
j_call: TRBJ2-7; v_call: TRBV11-3; d_call: TRBD2; clone_size: NA; cdr3_aa: CASSHFSGPYEQYF; cdr3_nt: TGTGCCAGCAGCCATTTTAGCGGGCCCTACGAGCAGTACTTC
j_call: TRBJ2-1; v_call: TRBV10-3; d_call: NA; clone_size: NA; cdr3_aa: CAISESWQKIYNEQFF; cdr3_nt: TGTGCCATCAGTGAGTCGTGGCAAAAGATCTACAATGAGCAGTTCTTC
j_call: TRBJ1-1; v_call: TRBV5-4; d_call: NA; clone_size: NA; cdr3_aa: CVATRDTEAFF; cdr3_nt: TGTGTCGCGACCCGGGACACTGAAGCTTTCTTT
j_call: TRBJ2-2; v_call: TRBV5-1; d_call: TRBD2; clone_size: NA; cdr3_aa: CASSLLAGGLAGELFF; cdr3_nt: TGCGCCAGCAGCTTACTAGCGGGGGGGCTTGCCGGGGAGCTGTTTTTT
j_call: TRBJ2-5; v_call: TRBV11-3; d_call: TRBD1; clone_size: NA; cdr3_aa: CASSYGSGDRAQETQYF; cdr3_nt: TGTGCCAGCAGCTATGGGTCGGGGGACAGGGCCCAAGAGACCCAGTACTTC
j_call: TRBJ2-7; v_call: TRBV5-1; d_call: TRBD1; clone_size: NA; cdr3_aa: CASSWTGEAYEQYF; cdr3_nt: TGCGCCAGCAGCTGGACAGGGGAAGCCTACGAGCAGTACTTC
j_call: TRBJ2-2; v_call: TRBV11-2; d_call: TRBD1; clone_size: NA; cdr3_aa: CASTPDRAAGELFF; cdr3_nt: TGTGCCAGCACCCCAGACAGGGCTGCCGGGGAGCTGTTTTTT
j_call: TRBJ1-2; v_call: TRBV4-3; d_call: NA; clone_size: NA; cdr3_aa: CASSQVDRDYGYTF; cdr3_nt: TGCGCCAGCAGCCAAGTCGACAGAGACTATGGCTACACCTTC
j_call: TRBJ2-7; v_call: TRBV5-1; d_call: NA; clone_size: NA; cdr3_aa: CASSLGGPEQYF; cdr3_nt: TGCGCCAGCAGCTTGGGAGGGCCCGAGCAGTACTTC
j_call: TRBJ1-4; v_call: TRBV21-1; d_call: NA; clone_size: few; cdr3_aa: CASSMGQVDNEKLFF; cdr3_nt: TGTGCCAGCAGCATGGGTCAGGTAGATAATGAAAAACTGTTTTTT
j_call: TRBJ1-4; v_call: TRBV10-3; d_call: NA; clone_size: NA; cdr3_aa: CAIRPGLSEKLFF; cdr3_nt: TGTGCCATCAGGCCCGGTCTTTCTGAAAAACTGTTTTTT
j_call: TRBJ2-7; v_call: TRBV6-6; d_call: TRBD1; clone_size: NA; cdr3_aa: CASSPGGKQYF; cdr3_nt: TGTGCCAGCAGTCCAGGGGGCAAGCAGTACTTC
j_call: TRBJ2-7; v_call: TRBV10-3; d_call: NA; clone_size: few; cdr3_aa: CAISEFSYYEQYF; cdr3_nt: TGTGCCATCAGTGAGTTTTCGTACTACGAGCAGTACTTC
j_call: TRBJ2-5; v_call: TRBV5-1; d_call: TRBD2; clone_size: NA; cdr3_aa: CASSLGAGGGRETQYF; cdr3_nt: TGCGCCAGCAGCTTGGGCGCTGGCGGGGGACGGGAGACCCAGTACTTC
j_call: TRBJ1-4; v_call: TRBV4-1; d_call: TRBD1; clone_size: NA; cdr3_aa: CASRHIGQGRNNEKLFF; cdr3_nt: TGCGCCAGCAGACATATAGGACAGGGGCGAAACAATGAAAAACTGTTTTTT
j_call: TRBJ2-1; v_call: TRBV29-1; d_call: NA; clone_size: NA; cdr3_aa: CSVEAGTNNEQFF; cdr3_nt: TGCAGCGTTGAAGCGGGAACAAACAATGAGCAGTTCTTC
j_call: TRBJ2-3; v_call: TRBV27; d_call: NA; clone_size: NA; cdr3_aa: CASMGLPTDTQYF; cdr3_nt: TGTGCCAGCATGGGGCTCCCAACAGATACGCAGTATTTT
j_call: TRBJ1-5; v_call: TRBV30; d_call: NA; clone_size: NA; cdr3_aa: CAWSVRREGNQPQHF; cdr3_nt: TGTGCCTGGAGTGTTAGGAGGGAGGGCAATCAGCCCCAGCATTTT
j_call: TRBJ2-2; v_call: TRBV27; d_call: NA; clone_size: NA; cdr3_aa: CASSTGYTTGELFF; cdr3_nt: TGTGCCAGCAGTACAGGGTATACCACCGGGGAGCTGTTTTTT
j_call: TRBJ2-7; v_call: TRBV9; d_call: TRBD2; clone_size: NA; cdr3_aa: CASSVSGTSAEQYF; cdr3_nt: TGTGCCAGCAGCGTCTCGGGGACTAGCGCCGAGCAGTACTTC
j_call: TRBJ2-7; v_call: TRBV2; d_call: TRBD1; clone_size: NA; cdr3_aa: CASTPGQMTYEQYF; cdr3_nt: TGTGCCAGCACCCCGGGACAGATGACCTACGAGCAGTACTTC
j_call: TRBJ2-6; v_call: TRBV5-1; d_call: TRBD1; clone_size: NA; cdr3_aa: CASSPTPLTGLGSGANVLTF; cdr3_nt: TGCGCCAGCAGCCCGACGCCACTGACAGGGCTGGGGTCTGGGGCCAACGTCCTGACTTTC
j_call: TRBJ1-5; v_call: TRBV28; d_call: TRBD1; clone_size: once; cdr3_aa: CASSSPTGGANQPQHF; cdr3_nt: TGTGCCAGCAGTTCACCGACAGGGGGGGCCAATCAGCCCCAGCATTTT
j_call: TRBJ2-3; v_call: TRBV30; d_call: NA; clone_size: NA; cdr3_aa: CAWSPWRGDTQYF; cdr3_nt: TGTGCCTGGAGTCCTTGGCGGGGAGATACGCAGTATTTT
j_call: TRBJ1-4; v_call: TRBV27; d_call: NA; clone_size: NA; cdr3_aa: CASSFYREGKLFF; cdr3_nt: TGTGCCAGCAGTTTTTACAGGGAAGGAAAACTGTTTTTT
j_call: TRBJ2-7; v_call: TRBV21-1; d_call: NA; clone_size: NA; cdr3_aa: CASRGGVAAEQYF; cdr3_nt: TGTGCCAGCAGAGGGGGGGTCGCGGCCGAGCAGTACTTC
j_call: TRBJ1-4; v_call: TRBV5-1; d_call: TRBD1; clone_size: NA; cdr3_aa: CASSEDRGTEKLFF; cdr3_nt: TGCGCCAGCAGCGAGGACAGGGGGACTGAAAAACTGTTTTTT
j_call: TRBJ1-4; v_call: TRBV19; d_call: NA; clone_size: NA; cdr3_aa: CASKERRRDEKLFF; cdr3_nt: TGTGCCAGTAAAGAAAGACGGAGGGATGAAAAACTGTTTTTT
j_call: TRBJ2-1; v_call: TRBV5-5; d_call: NA; clone_size: NA; cdr3_aa: CASSSSEYNEQFF; cdr3_nt: TGTGCCAGCAGCTCCTCCGAGTACAATGAGCAGTTCTTC
j_call: TRBJ1-3; v_call: TRBV19; d_call: NA; clone_size: NA; cdr3_aa: CASKTGNSGNTIYF; cdr3_nt: TGTGCCAGTAAAACAGGGAACTCTGGAAACACCATATATTTT
j_call: TRBJ1-3; v_call: TRBV7-8; d_call: NA; clone_size: NA; cdr3_aa: CASSLDHTKFGNTIYF; cdr3_nt: TGTGCCAGCAGCTTAGACCATACAAAGTTTGGAAACACCATATATTTT